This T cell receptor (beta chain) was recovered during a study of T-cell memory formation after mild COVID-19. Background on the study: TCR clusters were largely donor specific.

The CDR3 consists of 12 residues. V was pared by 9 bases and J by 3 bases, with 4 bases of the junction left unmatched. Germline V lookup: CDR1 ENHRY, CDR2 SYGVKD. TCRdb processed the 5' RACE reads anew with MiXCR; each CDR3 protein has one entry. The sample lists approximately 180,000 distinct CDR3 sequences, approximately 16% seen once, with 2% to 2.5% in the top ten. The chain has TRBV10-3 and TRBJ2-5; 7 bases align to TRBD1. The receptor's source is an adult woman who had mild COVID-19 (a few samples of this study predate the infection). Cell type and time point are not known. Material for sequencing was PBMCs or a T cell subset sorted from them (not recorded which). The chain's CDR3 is CAIGQAEETQYF. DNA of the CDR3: TGTGCCATTGGACAGGCCGAAGAGACCCAGTACTTC.